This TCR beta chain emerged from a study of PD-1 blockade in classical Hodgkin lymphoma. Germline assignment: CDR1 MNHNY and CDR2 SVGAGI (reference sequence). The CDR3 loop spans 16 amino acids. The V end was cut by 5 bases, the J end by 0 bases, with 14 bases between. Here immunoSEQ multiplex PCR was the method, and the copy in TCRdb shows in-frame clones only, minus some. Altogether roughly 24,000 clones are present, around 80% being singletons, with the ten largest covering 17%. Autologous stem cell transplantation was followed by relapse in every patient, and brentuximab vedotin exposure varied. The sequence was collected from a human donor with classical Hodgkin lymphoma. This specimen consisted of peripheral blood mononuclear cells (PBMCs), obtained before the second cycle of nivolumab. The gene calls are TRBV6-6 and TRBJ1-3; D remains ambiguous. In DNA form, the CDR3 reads TGTGCCAGCAGTCTCCCGACTGGAAGCTCTGGAAACACCATATATTTT. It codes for CASSLPTGSSGNTIYF.